The source of this TCR beta chain is a study of blood T cell repertoires in COVID-19. As for the study in general: Samples of COVID-19 (acute and convalescent) were obtained from the United States, Italy and Spain. T cells, B-cell-depleted T cells, or PBMCs supplied cDNA or gDNA.

Germline lookup yields CDR1 SNHLY and CDR2 FYNNEI. J gave up 6 bases and V 2 bases, and 4 bases lay outside the gene matches. CDR3 length: 16 amino acids. Methods used by the authors: Estimation of nucleated cell counts was performed using reference gene primer amplification. Data came from immunoSEQ multiplex PCR; TCRdb stores just in-frame clones and leaves some out. V and J calls and clone size come straight from that table; D and trimming were deduced from the DNA. This sample yields about 100,000 clones, of which about 86% are seen a single time; 13% belongs to the top ten. V gene TRBV2 combines with J gene TRBJ2-2; 12 nucleotides match TRBD2. The source is a woman aged 60-70 years in a cohort sampled during active or convalescent COVID-19. The sample consisted of peripheral blood. This CDR3 reads CASSESLAGGAGELFF. Written as DNA, the CDR3 is TGTGCCAGCAGTGAAAGTCTAGCGGGAGGGGCCGGGGAGCTGTTTTTT.